These 8 T cell receptor beta chains originate from one sample sequenced in a study of blood T cell repertoires in COVID-19. This table comes from immunoSEQ multiplex PCR, and its TCRdb copy is limited to in-frame clones, with some not included. This sample has approximately 450,000 clones, with roughly 90% found just once. The sample comprised peripheral blood. Receptors originate from a woman between 25 and 40 years old with acute or convalescent COVID-19.

The chain links TRBV6-7 to TRBJ2-7; 7 bases match TRBD2. TRBV6-7 is given ORF status, its function remaining uncertain. With V trimmed by 2 bases and J by 0 bases, 7 bases remained unmatched. The CDR3 is 16 amino acids. CDR3 sequence: CASSYPRRGSSYEQYF. As DNA, the CDR3 is TGTGCCAGCAGTTACCCCCGGCGGGGGAGCTCCTACGAGCAGTACTTC.

The genes are TRBV4-1 and TRBJ1-5; D unresolved. Trimming cost V 2 bases and J 9 bases, with 8 bases left between them. CDR1 is MGHRA, CDR2 YSYEKL, per germline. The CDR3 loop spans 12 amino acids. The DNA of the CDR3 is TGCGCCAGCAGCCAAAGGTCGGGGCCCCAGCATTTT. Residues: CASSQRSGPQHF.

V and J are TRBV2 and TRBJ2-1; 13 bases are a match to TRBD2. The V gene end was trimmed by 7 bases and the J gene end by 8 bases; junction bases not matched to a gene: 5. Germline V CDR1 and CDR2: SNHLY, FYNNEI. CDR3 length: 14 residues. CDR3 coding DNA: TGTGCCAGCACAACTAGCGGGGGGGTCGATGAGCAGTTCTTC. This translates into CASTTSGGVDEQFF.

In its sample, this clone was seen a few times. The chain is built from TRBV5-6 and TRBJ1-1; 7 bases match TRBD1. V lost 0 bases and J lost 1; bases outside the gene matches: 0. The CDR3 has 14 amino acids. The V gene's germline CDR1 is SGHDT and CDR2 YYEEEE. The CDR3 sequence is CASSLGTGNTEAFF. For the CDR3, the DNA is TGTGCCAGCAGCTTGGGGACAGGGAACACTGAAGCTTTCTTT.

V is TRBV9 and J is TRBJ2-2; D might be TRBD2 (5 bases). This CDR3 has 14 residues. From germline, CDR1 is SGDLS and CDR2 YYNGEE. V lost 6 bases to trimming and J lost 8 bases, with 17 bases between them. The CDR3 DNA sequence: TGTGCCAGCACCAGAGGGCCTACGGAGGGGGAGCTGTTTTTT. It codes for CASTRGPTEGELFF. The whole variable domain, remainder taken from reference TRBV9 and TRBJ2-2, is DSGVTQTPKHLITATGQRVTLRCSPRSGDLSVYWYQQSLDQGLQFLIQYYNGEERAKGNILERFSAQQFPDLHSELNLSSLELGDSALYFCASTRGPTEGELFFGEGSRLTVL.

The chain employs TRBV28 and TRBJ2-5; 7 nucleotides match TRBD2. Germline loops: CDR1 MDHEN, CDR2 SYDVKM. The CDR3 is 16 residues long. Germline trimming cut 2 bases from V and 2 bases from J; bases unmatched to any gene: 8. The CDR3 here is CASSLHWRGRQETQYF. The DNA for the CDR3 is TGTGCCAGCAGTTTACATTGGCGGGGGAGGCAAGAGACCCAGTACTTC.

The chain employs TRBV7-9 and TRBJ2-7, with no clear D. Trimming removed 5 bases at V and 2 bases at J, with 10 bases between. This CDR3 comprises 13 residues. CDR1 SEHNR and CDR2 FQNEAQ come from the germline V gene (reference sequence). The DNA for the CDR3 is TGTGCCAGCAGCCTCACAGCAGCCTACGAGCAGTACTTC. Protein product: CASSLTAAYEQYF. The full variable domain, with the rest looked up from reference TRBV7-9 and TRBJ2-7, is DTGVSQNPRHKITKRGQNVTFRCDPISEHNRLYWYRQTLGQGPEFLTYFQNEAQLEKSRLLSDRFSAERPKGSFSTLEIQRTEQGDSAMYLCASSLTAAYEQYFGPGTRLTVT.

This chain joins TRBV19 and TRBJ1-6; D gene ambiguous. The ends were cut back, 7 bases at V and 0 bases at J, with 10 bases in the middle. This CDR3 is 15 amino acids long. CDR1 and CDR2 (germline): LNHDA, SQIVND (reference sequence). CDR3 in DNA: TGTGCCAGTAAAGTCGTGAGCTCCTATAATTCACCCCTCCACTTT. The encoded protein is CASKVVSSYNSPLHF. Complete variable domain (other parts from reference TRBV19 and TRBJ1-6): DGGITQSPKYLFRKEGQNVTLSCEQNLNHDAMYWYRQDPGQGLRLIYYSQIVNDFQKGDIAEGYSVSREKKESFPLTVTSAQKNPTAFYLCASKVVSSYNSPLHFGNGTRLTVT.